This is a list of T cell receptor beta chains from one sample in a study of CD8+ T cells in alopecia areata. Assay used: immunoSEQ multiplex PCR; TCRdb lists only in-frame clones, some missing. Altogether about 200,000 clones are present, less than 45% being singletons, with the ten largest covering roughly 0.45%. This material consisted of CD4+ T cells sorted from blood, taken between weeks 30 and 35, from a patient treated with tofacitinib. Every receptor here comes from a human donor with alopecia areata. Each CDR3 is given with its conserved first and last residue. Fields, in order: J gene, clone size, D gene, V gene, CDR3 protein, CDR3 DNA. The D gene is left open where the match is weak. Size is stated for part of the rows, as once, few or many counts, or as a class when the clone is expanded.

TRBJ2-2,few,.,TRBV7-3,CASSPSLGSGELFF,TGTGCCAGCAGCCCCTCGTTGGGGTCCGGGGAGCTGTTTTTT
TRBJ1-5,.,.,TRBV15,CATSRPSPGNQPQHF,TGTGCCACCAGCAGACCATCTCCGGGCAATCAGCCCCAGCATTTT
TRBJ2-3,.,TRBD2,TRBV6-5,CASSWTSGRLGDTQYF,TGTGCCAGCAGTTGGACTAGCGGGAGGCTAGGGGATACGCAGTATTTT
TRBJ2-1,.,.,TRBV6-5,CASSRGYNEQFF,TGTGCCAGCAGTCGGGGCTACAATGAGCAGTTCTTC
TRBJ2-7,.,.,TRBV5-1,CASSLELGEQYF,TGCGCCAGCAGCTTGGAATTGGGAGAGCAGTACTTC
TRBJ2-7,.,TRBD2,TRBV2,CASSEPGGLAGQSSYEQYF,TGTGCCAGCAGTGAACCCGGGGGACTAGCGGGCCAGAGCTCCTACGAGCAGTACTTC
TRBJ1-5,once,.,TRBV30,CAWSPTSQGYPSNQPQHF,TGTGCCTGGAGTCCTACATCCCAGGGTTACCCTAGCAATCAGCCCCAGCATTTT
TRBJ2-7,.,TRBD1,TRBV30,CAWSRQGAKDEQYF,TGTGCCTGGAGCAGACAGGGGGCTAAAGACGAGCAGTACTTC
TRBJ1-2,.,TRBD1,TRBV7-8,CASSSQGAGYTF,TGTGCCAGCAGCTCACAGGGGGCTGGCTACACCTTC
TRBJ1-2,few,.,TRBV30,CAWIKMGNYGYTF,TGTGCCTGGATTAAAATGGGGAACTATGGCTACACCTTC
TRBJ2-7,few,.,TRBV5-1,CASSLGDYEQYF,TGCGCCAGCAGCTTGGGGGACTACGAGCAGTACTTC
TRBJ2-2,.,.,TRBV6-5,CASSYIWGSYTGELFF,TGTGCCAGCAGTTACATCTGGGGTTCATACACCGGGGAGCTGTTTTTT
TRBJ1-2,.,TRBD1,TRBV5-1,CASSLGTDYGYTF,TGCGCCAGCAGTTTAGGGACAGACTATGGCTACACCTTC
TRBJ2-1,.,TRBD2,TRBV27,CASWTSGRGYEQFF,TGTGCCAGCTGGACTAGCGGGAGGGGTTATGAGCAGTTCTTC
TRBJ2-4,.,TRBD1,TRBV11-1,CASSSAGGTGAKNIQYF,TGTGCCAGCAGCTCCGCCGGTGGGACAGGGGCCAAAAACATTCAGTACTTC
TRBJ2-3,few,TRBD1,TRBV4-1,CASGGDRVRADTQYF,TGCGCCAGCGGAGGGGACAGGGTTAGGGCAGATACGCAGTATTTT
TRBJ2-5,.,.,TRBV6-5,CASRTPPGETQYF,TGTGCCAGCAGGACCCCGCCTGGGGAGACCCAGTACTTC
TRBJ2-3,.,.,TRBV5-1,CASSLDPSTDTQYF,TGCGCCAGCAGCCTCGACCCGAGCACAGATACGCAGTATTTT
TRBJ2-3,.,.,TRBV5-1,CASSPGLSVTDTQYF,TGCGCCAGCAGCCCGGGGTTAAGCGTGACAGATACGCAGTATTTT
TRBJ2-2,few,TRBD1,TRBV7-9,CASSTWTGANTGELFF,TGTGCCAGCAGCACCTGGACAGGGGCGAACACCGGGGAGCTGTTTTTT
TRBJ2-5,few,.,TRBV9,CASSVDPQETQYF,TGTGCCAGCAGCGTAGATCCCCAAGAGACCCAGTACTTC
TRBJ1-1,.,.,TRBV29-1,CSVERTENTEAFF,TGCAGCGTTGAACGGACGGAGAACACTGAAGCTTTCTTT
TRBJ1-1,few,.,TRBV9,CASSRQVGTEAFF,TGTGCCAGCAGCCGTCAAGTCGGGACTGAAGCTTTCTTT
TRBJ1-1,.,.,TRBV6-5,CASSYLNRHTEAFF,TGTGCCAGCAGTTACTTAAACAGGCACACTGAAGCTTTCTTT
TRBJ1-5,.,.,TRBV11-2,CASSLGGLSNQPQHF,TGTGCCAGCAGCTTAGGCGGCTTAAGCAATCAGCCCCAGCATTTT
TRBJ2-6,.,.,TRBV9,CASSVVAASGANVLTF,TGTGCCAGCAGCGTAGTCGCAGCCTCTGGGGCCAACGTCCTGACTTTC
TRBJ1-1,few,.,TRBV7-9,CASSRGSGTEAFF,TGTGCCAGCAGCAGAGGGAGTGGCACTGAAGCTTTCTTT
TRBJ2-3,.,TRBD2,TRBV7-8,CASSLVAGLGTDTQYF,TGTGCCAGCAGCTTAGTAGCGGGCCTGGGAACAGATACGCAGTATTTT
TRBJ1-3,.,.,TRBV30,CAWKLRGSGNTIYF,TGTGCCTGGAAACTTCGGGGCTCTGGAAACACCATATATTTT
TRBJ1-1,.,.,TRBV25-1,CASSAYGTSPSHTEAFF,TGTGCCAGCAGTGCATATGGGACCAGCCCATCTCACACTGAAGCTTTCTTT
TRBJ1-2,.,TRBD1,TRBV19,CASKGTGERGYTF,TGTGCCAGTAAAGGGACAGGGGAACGTGGCTACACCTTC
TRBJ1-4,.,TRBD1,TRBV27,CASSSHRDRGGEKLFF,TGTGCCAGCAGTTCACACCGGGACAGGGGTGGCGAAAAACTGTTTTTT
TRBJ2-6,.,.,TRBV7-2,CASSLSSIPGANVLTF,TGTGCCAGCAGCTTAAGTTCGATCCCTGGGGCCAACGTCCTGACTTTC
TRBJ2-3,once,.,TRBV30,CAWREPRGTDTQYF,TGTGCCTGGAGGGAGCCACGGGGCACAGATACGCAGTATTTT
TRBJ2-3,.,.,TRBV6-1,CASSGLYTQYF,TGTGCCAGCAGTGGCCTTTATACGCAGTATTTT
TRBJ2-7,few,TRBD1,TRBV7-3,CASSRQGSSEQYF,TGTGCCAGCAGCCGACAGGGGTCGTCCGAGCAGTACTTC
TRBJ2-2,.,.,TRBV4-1,CASSHPDTAGELFF,TGCGCCAGCAGCCATCCCGACACGGCCGGGGAGCTGTTTTTT
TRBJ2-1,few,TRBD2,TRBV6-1,CASSERASGLNEQFF,TGTGCCAGCAGTGAACGGGCTAGCGGACTCAATGAGCAGTTCTTC
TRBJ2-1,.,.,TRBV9,CASSVSRNNEQFF,TGTGCCAGCAGCGTAAGCAGAAACAATGAGCAGTTCTTC
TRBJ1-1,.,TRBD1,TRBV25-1,CASSAGQGGGMNTEAFF,TGTGCCAGCAGTGCCGGACAGGGAGGGGGAATGAACACTGAAGCTTTCTTT
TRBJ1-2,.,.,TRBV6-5,CASSYYGSRLNYGYTF,TGTGCCAGCAGTTACTACGGGTCCCGTCTTAACTATGGCTACACCTTC
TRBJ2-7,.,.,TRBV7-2,CASSLLGTPYEQYF,TGTGCCAGCAGCTTATTGGGGACACCATACGAGCAGTACTTC
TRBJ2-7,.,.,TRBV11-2,CASSPLQGRSYEQYF,TGTGCCAGCAGCCCCCTCCAGGGGCGCTCCTACGAGCAGTACTTC
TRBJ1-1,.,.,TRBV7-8,CASNPGHQNTEAFF,TGTGCCAGCAACCCGGGACACCAGAACACTGAAGCTTTCTTT